Reported below is one T cell receptor (beta chain). The same CDR3 is also encoded by other DNA sequences in this sample. The germline V gene has CDR1 SGHTA and CDR2 FQGTGA. V trimming: 0 bases; J trimming: 2 bases; junction bases outside the gene matches: 0. The CDR3 runs to 14 residues. The sample is drawn from a study of long-term antiretroviral therapy in people with HIV. Treated in the United States were all of the participants with HIV. The assay, immunoSEQ v3.0, was run at survey level. What sequencing targeted per sample was about 40,000-55,000 T-cell genomes. Profiled with immunoSEQ multiplex PCR; TCRdb holds only in-frame clones, not every one. This repertoire shows 20,000 to 30,000 clones, 87% found once; its top ten account for roughly 9.3%.

This sequence originates from a man between 45 and 60 years old with HIV. Sequenced material: unsorted PBMCs, taken 1.8 years before starting antiretroviral therapy. The rearrangement joins TRBV7-3 to TRBJ1-1, with 7 bases identical to TRBD1. The CDR3 coding sequence is TGTGCCAGCAGCTTAACAGGGGGCAACACTGAAGCTTTCTTT. It yields the protein CASSLTGGNTEAFF.